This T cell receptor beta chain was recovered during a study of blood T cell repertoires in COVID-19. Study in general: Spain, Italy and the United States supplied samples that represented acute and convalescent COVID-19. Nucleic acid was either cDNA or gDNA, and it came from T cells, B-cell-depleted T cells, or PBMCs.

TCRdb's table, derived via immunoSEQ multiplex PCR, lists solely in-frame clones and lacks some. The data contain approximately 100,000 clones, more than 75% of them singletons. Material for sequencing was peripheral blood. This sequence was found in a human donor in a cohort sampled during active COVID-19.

The CDR3: CASSLALSVIEAFF. The CDR3 region has the DNA TGTGCCAGCAGCTTAGCTCTTTCAGTTATCGAAGCTTTCTTT. The V and J genes are TRBV7-2 and TRBJ1-1; no definite D call. V lost 0 bases, J lost 8 bases, and 13 bases lay in between. CDR3 length equals 14 residues. Germline V gene lookup returns CDR1 SGHTA and CDR2 FQGNSA. Together with reference TRBV7-2 and TRBJ1-1, the CDR3 gives the full variable domain: GAGVSQSPSNKVTEKGKDVELRCDPISGHTALYWYRQSLGQGLEFLIYFQGNSAPDKSGLPSDRFSAERTGGSVSTLTIQRTQQEDSAVYLCASSLALSVIEAFFGQGTRLTVV.